The sequence of this TCR beta chain was determined in a study of blood T cell repertoires in COVID-19. Study details: The origin of the acute and convalescent COVID-19 samples was the United States, Italy and Spain. T cells, B-cell-depleted T cells, or PBMCs supplied cDNA or gDNA.

Study members were between roughly 18 and 89 years old and lived in 20 to 30 US regions. Two consecutive negative NP/OP PCR tests, clearance, or resolved symptoms defined Cohort 3 recovery. In this sample, this clone turned up a few times. Measured with immunoSEQ multiplex PCR; TCRdb has only the in-frame clones, and not every one. The sample lists 250,000 or so clones, roughly 88% occurring once. Germline CDR1 PRHDT, CDR2 FYEKMQ (reference sequence). V shed 5 bases and J shed 6 bases, with 11 bases lying between them. CDR3 length: 12 residues. Input material: PBMCs or T cells enriched from blood (not recorded which). The TCR sequence derives from a woman between 45 and 65 years old who had recovered from COVID-19. This sequence joins TRBV13 and TRBJ2-7; a weak D match, TRBD2 (6 bases). CDR3 DNA: TGTGCCAGCAGCAGGGACTTCACCGAGCAGTACTTC. This encodes CASSRDFTEQYF.